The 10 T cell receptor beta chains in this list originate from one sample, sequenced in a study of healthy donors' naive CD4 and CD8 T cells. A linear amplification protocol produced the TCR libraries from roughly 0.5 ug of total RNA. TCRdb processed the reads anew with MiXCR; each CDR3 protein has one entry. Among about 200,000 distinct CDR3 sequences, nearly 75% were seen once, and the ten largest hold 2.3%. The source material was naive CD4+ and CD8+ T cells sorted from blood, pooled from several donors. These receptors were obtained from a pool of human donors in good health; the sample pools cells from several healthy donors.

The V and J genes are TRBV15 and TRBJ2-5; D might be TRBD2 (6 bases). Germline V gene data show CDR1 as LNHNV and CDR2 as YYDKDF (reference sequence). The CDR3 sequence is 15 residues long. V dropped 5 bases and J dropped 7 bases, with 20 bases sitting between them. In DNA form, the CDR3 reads TGTGCCACCAGCCGTAGCGGAACTACCTTGGGGACCCAGTACTTC. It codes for CATSRSGTTLGTQYF.

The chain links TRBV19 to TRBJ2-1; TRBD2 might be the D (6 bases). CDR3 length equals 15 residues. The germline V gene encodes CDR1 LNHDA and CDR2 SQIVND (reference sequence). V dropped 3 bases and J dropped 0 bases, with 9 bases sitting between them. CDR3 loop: CASSMGGTSYNEQFF. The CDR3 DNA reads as TGTGCCAGTAGTATGGGCGGGACCTCCTACAATGAGCAGTTCTTC.

In DNA form, the CDR3 reads TGTGCCAGCAGCTTGTTCATGATAAACAACTATGGCTACACCTTC. It codes for CASSLFMINNYGYTF. The chain carries TRBV5-6 and TRBJ1-2; D unclear. Trimming shortened V by 1 base and J by 2 bases, and 12 bases separated the two germline ends. CDR3 length: 15 residues. Per germline, CDR1 SGHDT and CDR2 YYEEEE.

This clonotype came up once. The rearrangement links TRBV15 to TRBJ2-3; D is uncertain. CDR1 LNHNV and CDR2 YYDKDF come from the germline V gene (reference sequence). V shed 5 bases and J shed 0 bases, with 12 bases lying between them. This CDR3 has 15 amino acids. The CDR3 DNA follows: TGTGCCACCAGCGATCTTGAGATAAGCACAGATACGCAGTATTTT. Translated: CATSDLEISTDTQYF.

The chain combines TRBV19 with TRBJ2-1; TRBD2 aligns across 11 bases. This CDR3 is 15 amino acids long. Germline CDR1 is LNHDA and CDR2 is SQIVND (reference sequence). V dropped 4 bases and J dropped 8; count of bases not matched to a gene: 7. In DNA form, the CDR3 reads TGTGCCAGTAGTAGTCAAACTAGCGGGAGTTATGAGCAGTTCTTC. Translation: CASSSQTSGSYEQFF.

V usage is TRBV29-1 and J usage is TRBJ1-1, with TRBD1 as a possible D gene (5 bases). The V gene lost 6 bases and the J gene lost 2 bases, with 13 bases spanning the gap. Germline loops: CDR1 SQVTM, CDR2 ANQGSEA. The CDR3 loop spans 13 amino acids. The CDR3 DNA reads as TGCAGCGTCTTTAGGGACGGTAACACTGAAGCTTTCTTT. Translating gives CSVFRDGNTEAFF. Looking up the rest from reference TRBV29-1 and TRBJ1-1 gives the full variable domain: SAVISQKPSRDICQRGTSLTIQCQVDSQVTMMFWYRQQPGQSLTLIATANQGSEATYESGFVIDKFPISRPNLTFSTLTVSNMSPEDSSIYLCSVFRDGNTEAFFGQGTRLTVV.

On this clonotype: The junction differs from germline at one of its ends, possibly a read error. CDR3 residues: CSVEGLAGGSYEQYF. Here the CDR3 DNA reads TGCAGCGTCGAAGGACTAGCGGGGGGTTCCTACGAGCAGTACTTC. The J gene is TRBJ2-7, the V gene TRBV29-1, with TRBD2 matching over 14 bases. The CDR3 consists of 15 residues. Germline CDR1 reads SQVTM; CDR2 reads ANQGSEA.

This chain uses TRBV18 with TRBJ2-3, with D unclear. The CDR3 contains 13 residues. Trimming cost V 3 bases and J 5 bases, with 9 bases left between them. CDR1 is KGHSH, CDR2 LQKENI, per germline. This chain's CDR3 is CASSPRERDTQYF. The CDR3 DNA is TGTGCCAGCTCACCCCGAGAGAGAGATACGCAGTATTTT.

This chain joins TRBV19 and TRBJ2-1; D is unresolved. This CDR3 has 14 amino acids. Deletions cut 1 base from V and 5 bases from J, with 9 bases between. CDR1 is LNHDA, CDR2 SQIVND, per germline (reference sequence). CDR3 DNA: TGTGCCAGTAGTATAGCCTGGAGTAACAATGAGCAGTTCTTC. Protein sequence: CASSIAWSNNEQFF.

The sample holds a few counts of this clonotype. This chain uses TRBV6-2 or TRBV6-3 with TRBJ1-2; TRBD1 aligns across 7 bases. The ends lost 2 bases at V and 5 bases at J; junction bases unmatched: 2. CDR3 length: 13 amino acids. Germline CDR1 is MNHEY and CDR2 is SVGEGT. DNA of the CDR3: TGTGCCAGCAGTTACGACAGGGCTTATGGCTACACCTTC. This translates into CASSYDRAYGYTF.